These 3 T cell receptor beta chains were all obtained from the same sample, sequenced in a study of T cell responses to AZD1222 COVID-19 vaccine. Profiling relied on immunoSEQ multiplex PCR, and the TCRdb table lists in-frame clones only, not all of them. This sample has about 150,000 clones, with 80% to 95% found just once. Specimen: peripheral blood, collected on day 0 of AZD1222 vaccination. The source of these receptors is an adult in good health.

The chain recombines TRBV12-5 with TRBJ1-2, with D possibly TRBD1 on 6 matching bases. The CDR3 runs 14 residues. Trimming left V 5 bases short and J 8 bases short, with 18 bases between. Germline CDR1 and CDR2: LGHNT and FRNRAP. CDR3 nucleotide sequence: TGTGCTAGTGGTACCGAGACAGGTGGGGGCGGCTACACCTTC. Its protein is CASGTETGGGGYTF.

This clone has more than one count but fewer than ten. This chain connects TRBV5-6 to TRBJ1-6; D not resolved. Per germline, CDR1 SGHDT and CDR2 YYEEEE. The CDR3 has 15 residues. V was clipped by 1 base and J by 0 bases, with 5 bases between them. The CDR3 DNA reads as TGTGCCAGCAGCTTGCGGGACTCCTATAATTCACCCCTCCACTTT. Amino acid sequence: CASSLRDSYNSPLHF.

The CDR3 sequence is CASSQGPLRATNEKLFF. Here the CDR3 DNA reads TGCGCCAGCAGCCAAGGACCCCTCCGGGCAACTAATGAAAAACTGTTTTTT. V usage is TRBV4-1 and J usage is TRBJ1-4; no firm D call. The CDR3 is 17 amino acids. V lost 1 base and J 0 bases, leaving 12 bases between the germline ends. CDR1 is MGHRA, CDR2 YSYEKL, per germline.